This TCR beta chain was obtained from a study of identical twins. Template switching introduced a universal primer site, and the cDNA bore unique molecular identifiers. From the 5' RACE reads, TCRdb called clonotypes with MiXCR, one entry per CDR3 protein. The table shows 200,000 to 250,000 distinct CDR3 sequences, with approximately 7.1% occurring only once. This clonotype was seen many times. Antigen specificity is unknown. General observations from the study: Insertion counts were lower in abundant cord blood beta clonotypes, a trend that memory repertoires did not show.

Germline V gene lookup returns CDR1 SGHDT and CDR2 YYEEEE. Germline trimming cut 4 bases from V and 5 bases from J; bases unmatched to any gene: 12. The CDR3 contains 17 residues. This sample was also put to use in a study of T cells expressing NK-cell markers. That paper adds: An anti-gamma-delta TCR antibody was added in several experiments. It restricted sorting to alpha-beta TCR-expressing T cells. In a group of 5 to 7 donors, dominant NKG2C+ clonotypes represented 1.0-7.0% of CD8+ T cells.

The TCR comes from a woman between 18 and 29 years old in good health. Sequenced sample: CD8+ T cells sorted from blood. The chain has TRBV5-6 and TRBJ1-4; 9 bases agree with TRBD1. The CDR3 nucleotides are TGTGCCAGCAGCCGATCGGGACAGGGACTACAAAATGAAAAACTGTTTTTT. Translation: CASSRSGQGLQNEKLFF.